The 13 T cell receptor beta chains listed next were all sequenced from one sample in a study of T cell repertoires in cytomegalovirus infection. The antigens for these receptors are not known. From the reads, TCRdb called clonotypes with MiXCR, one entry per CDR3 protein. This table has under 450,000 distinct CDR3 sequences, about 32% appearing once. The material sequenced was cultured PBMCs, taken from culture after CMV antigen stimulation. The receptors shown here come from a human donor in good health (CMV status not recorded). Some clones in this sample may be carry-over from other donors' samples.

The DNA of the CDR3 is TGTGCCAGTAGTATAGGGCCTCGGGGCTACACCTTC. Amino acid sequence: CASSIGPRGYTF. The chain uses TRBV19 and TRBJ1-2; D is uncertain. The CDR3 totals 12 residues. CDR1 LNHDA and CDR2 SQIVND come from the germline V gene (reference sequence). V was shortened by 1 base and J by 8 bases, with 8 bases between the two germline ends.

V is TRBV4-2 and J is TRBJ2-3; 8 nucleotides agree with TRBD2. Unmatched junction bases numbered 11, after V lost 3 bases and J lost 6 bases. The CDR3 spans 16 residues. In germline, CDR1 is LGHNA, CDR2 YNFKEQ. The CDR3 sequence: CASSHEGREGQDTQYF. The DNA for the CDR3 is TGTGCCAGCAGCCACGAAGGACGGGAGGGCCAGGATACGCAGTATTTT.

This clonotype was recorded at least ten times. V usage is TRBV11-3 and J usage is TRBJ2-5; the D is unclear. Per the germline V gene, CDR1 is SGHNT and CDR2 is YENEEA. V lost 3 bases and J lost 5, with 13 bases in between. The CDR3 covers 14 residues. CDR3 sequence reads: CASSLPGPTETQYF. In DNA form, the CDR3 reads TGTGCCAGCAGCTTGCCCGGGCCGACGGAGACCCAGTACTTC.

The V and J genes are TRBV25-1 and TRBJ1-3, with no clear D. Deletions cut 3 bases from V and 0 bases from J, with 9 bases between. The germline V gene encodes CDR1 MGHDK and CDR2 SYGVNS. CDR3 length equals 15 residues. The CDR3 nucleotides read TGTGCCAGCAGTGAGAGGCAGAGCTCTGGAAACACCATATATTTT. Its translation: CASSERQSSGNTIYF.

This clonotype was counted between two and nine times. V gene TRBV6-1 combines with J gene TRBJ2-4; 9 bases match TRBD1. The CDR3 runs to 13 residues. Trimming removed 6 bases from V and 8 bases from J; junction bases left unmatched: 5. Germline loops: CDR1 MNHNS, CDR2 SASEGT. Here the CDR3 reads CASRRTGDYIQYF. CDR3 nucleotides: TGTGCCAGCAGACGGACAGGGGACTACATTCAGTACTTC.

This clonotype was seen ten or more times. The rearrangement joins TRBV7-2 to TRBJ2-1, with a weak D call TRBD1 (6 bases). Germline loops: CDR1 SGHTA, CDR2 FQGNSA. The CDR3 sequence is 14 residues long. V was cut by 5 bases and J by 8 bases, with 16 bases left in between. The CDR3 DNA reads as TGTGCCAGCAGCCAAGGGACAATGGGGTATGAGCAGTTCTTC. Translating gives CASSQGTMGYEQFF. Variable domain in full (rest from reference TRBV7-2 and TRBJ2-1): GAGVSQSPSNKVTEKGKDVELRCDPISGHTALYWYRQSLGQGLEFLIYFQGNSAPDKSGLPSDRFSAERTGGSVSTLTIQRTQQEDSAVYLCASSQGTMGYEQFFGPGTRLTVL.

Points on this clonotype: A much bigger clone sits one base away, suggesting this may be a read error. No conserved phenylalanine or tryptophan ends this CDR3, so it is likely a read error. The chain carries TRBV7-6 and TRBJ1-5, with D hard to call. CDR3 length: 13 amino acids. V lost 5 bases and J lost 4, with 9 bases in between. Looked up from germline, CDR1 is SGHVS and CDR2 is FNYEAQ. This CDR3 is CASSDLWNQPQHL. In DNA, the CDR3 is TGTGCCAGCAGCGATCTCTGGAATCAGCCCCAGCATTTG.

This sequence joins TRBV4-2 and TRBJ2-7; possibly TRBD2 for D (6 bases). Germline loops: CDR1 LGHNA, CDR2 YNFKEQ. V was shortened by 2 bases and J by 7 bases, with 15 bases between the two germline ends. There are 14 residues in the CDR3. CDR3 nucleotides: TGTGCCAGCAGCCAAAACGCGGGACTGGGGGAGCAGTACTTC. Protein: CASSQNAGLGEQYF.

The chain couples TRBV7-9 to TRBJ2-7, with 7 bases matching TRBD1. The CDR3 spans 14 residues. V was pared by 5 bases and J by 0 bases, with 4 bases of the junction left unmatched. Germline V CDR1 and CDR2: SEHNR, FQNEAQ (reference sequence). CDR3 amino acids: CASSQWDSSYEQYF. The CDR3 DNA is TGTGCCAGCAGCCAGTGGGACAGCTCCTACGAGCAGTACTTC.

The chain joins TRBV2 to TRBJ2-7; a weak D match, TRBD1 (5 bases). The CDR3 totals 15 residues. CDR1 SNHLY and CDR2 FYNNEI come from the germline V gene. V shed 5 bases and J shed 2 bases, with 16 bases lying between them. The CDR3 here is CASSPPGRQPYEQYV. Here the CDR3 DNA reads TGTGCCAGCAGTCCACCAGGGCGGCAACCCTACGAGCAGTACGTC.

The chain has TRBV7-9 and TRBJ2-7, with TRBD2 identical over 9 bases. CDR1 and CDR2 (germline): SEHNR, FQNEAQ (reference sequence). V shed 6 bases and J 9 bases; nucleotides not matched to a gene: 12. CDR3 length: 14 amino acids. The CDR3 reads CASSQNSGRGVQYF. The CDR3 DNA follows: TGTGCCAGCAGTCAAAATAGCGGGAGAGGCGTGCAGTACTTC.

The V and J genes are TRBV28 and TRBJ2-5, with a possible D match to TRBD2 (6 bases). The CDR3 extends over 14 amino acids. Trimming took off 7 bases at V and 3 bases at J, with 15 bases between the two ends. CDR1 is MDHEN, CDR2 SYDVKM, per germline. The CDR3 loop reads CASTEGGDEETQYF. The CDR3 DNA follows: TGTGCCAGCACCGAGGGCGGGGACGAAGAGACCCAGTACTTC.

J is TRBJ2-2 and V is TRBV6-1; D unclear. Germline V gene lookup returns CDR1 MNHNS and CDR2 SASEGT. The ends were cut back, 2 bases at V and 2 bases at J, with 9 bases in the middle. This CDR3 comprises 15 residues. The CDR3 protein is CASSESQRNTGELFF. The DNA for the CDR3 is TGTGCCAGCAGTGAATCACAGCGAAACACCGGGGAGCTGTTTTTT.